This T cell receptor (beta chain) was sequenced for a study of blood T cell repertoires in COVID-19. The CDR3 contains 15 residues. Germline-derived CDR1 and CDR2 are SNHLY and FYNNEI. The V gene end was trimmed by 5 bases and the J gene end by 0 bases; junction bases not matched to a gene: 6. The table came from immunoSEQ multiplex PCR; TCRdb's copy has only in-frame clones and leaves some out. This table holds 60,000 to 85,000 clones, about 85% found once. Sequenced sample: peripheral blood. The source of this sequence is a woman in her forties or fifties with COVID-19, enrolled during active disease. The chain employs TRBV2 and TRBJ2-7, with TRBD1 matching 8 bases. The CDR3 is CASSRTGQGSYEQYF. CDR3 DNA sequence: TGTGCCAGCAGTCGAACCGGACAGGGCTCCTACGAGCAGTACTTC.